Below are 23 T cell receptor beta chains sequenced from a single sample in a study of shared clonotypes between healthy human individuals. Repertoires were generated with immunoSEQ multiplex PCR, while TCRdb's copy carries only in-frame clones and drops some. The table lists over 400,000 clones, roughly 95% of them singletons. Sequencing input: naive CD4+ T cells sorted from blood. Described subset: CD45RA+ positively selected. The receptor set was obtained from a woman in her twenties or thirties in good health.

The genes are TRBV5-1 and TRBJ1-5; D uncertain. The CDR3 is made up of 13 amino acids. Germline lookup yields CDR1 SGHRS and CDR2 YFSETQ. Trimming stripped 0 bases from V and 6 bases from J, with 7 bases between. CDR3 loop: CASSLEGSQPQHF. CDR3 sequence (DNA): TGCGCCAGCAGCTTGGAGGGTAGTCAGCCCCAGCATTTT.

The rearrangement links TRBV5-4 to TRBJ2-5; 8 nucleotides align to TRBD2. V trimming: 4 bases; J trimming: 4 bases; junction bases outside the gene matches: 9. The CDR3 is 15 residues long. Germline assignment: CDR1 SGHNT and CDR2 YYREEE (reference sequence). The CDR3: CASSLPTGLAETQYF. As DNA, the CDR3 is TGTGCCAGCAGCCTACCAACCGGACTAGCAGAGACCCAGTACTTC.

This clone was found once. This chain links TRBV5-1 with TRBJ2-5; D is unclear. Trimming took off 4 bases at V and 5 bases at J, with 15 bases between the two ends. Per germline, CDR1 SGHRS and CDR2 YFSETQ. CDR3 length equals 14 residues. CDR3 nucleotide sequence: TGCGCCAGCAGCCCTGGGTCCGACCGGGAGACCCAGTACTTC. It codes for CASSPGSDRETQYF.

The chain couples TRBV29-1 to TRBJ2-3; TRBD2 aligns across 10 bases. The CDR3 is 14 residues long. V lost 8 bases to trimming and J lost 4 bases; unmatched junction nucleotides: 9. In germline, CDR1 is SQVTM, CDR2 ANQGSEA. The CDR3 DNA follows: TGCAGCAAGAAGAGCGGGAGGGCCGCAGATACGCAGTATTTT. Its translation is CSKKSGRAADTQYF.

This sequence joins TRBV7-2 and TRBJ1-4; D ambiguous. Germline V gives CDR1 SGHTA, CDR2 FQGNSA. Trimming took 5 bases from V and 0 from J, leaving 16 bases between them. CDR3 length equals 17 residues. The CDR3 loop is CASSNRASGATNEKLFF. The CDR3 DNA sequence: TGTGCCAGCAGCAACCGGGCCAGCGGGGCAACTAATGAAAAACTGTTTTTT.

The CDR3 sequence: CASSKRPRTYYEQYF. CDR3 coding DNA: TGTGCCAGCAGCAAACGCCCCCGGACTTACTACGAGCAGTACTTC. The chain carries TRBV7-9 and TRBJ2-7, with a tentative D call TRBD2 (5 bases). CDR3 length: 15 amino acids. In germline, CDR1 is SEHNR, CDR2 FQNEAQ (reference sequence). V lost 5 bases, J lost 3 bases, and 17 bases lay in between.

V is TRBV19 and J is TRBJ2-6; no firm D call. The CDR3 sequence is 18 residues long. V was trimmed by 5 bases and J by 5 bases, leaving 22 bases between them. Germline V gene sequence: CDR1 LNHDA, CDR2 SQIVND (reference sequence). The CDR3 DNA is TGTGCCAGTAGTGACCCGGCCAAATCACAAAGTCGGGCCAACGTCCTGACTTTC. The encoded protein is CASSDPAKSQSRANVLTF. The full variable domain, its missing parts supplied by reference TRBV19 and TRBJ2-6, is DGGITQSPKYLFRKEGQNVTLSCEQNLNHDAMYWYRQDPGQGLRLIYYSQIVNDFQKGDIAEGYSVSREKKESFPLTVTSAQKNPTAFYLCASSDPAKSQSRANVLTFGAGSRLTVL.

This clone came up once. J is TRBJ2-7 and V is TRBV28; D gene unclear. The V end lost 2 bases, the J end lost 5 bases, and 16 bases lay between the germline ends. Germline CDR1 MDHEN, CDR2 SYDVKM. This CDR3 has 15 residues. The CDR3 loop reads CASSLPTKAPNEQYF. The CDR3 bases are TGTGCCAGCAGTTTACCGACAAAGGCCCCCAACGAGCAGTACTTC.

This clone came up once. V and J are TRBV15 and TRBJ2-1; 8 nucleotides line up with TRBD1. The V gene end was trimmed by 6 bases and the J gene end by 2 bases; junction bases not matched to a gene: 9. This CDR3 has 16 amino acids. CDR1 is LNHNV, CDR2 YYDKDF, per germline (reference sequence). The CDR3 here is CATSPEGRGPYNEQFF. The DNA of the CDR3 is TGTGCCACCAGTCCCGAGGGCAGGGGGCCCTACAATGAGCAGTTCTTC.

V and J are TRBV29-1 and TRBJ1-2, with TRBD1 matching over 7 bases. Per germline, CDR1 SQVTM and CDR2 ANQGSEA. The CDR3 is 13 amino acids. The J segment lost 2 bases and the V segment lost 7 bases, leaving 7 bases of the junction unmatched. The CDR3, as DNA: TGCAGCGATAGGGACAGCCCCAACTATGGCTACACCTTC. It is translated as CSDRDSPNYGYTF. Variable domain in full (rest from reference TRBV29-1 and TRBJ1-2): SAVISQKPSRDICQRGTSLTIQCQVDSQVTMMFWYRQQPGQSLTLIATANQGSEATYESGFVIDKFPISRPNLTFSTLTVSNMSPEDSSIYLCSDRDSPNYGYTFGSGTRLTVV.

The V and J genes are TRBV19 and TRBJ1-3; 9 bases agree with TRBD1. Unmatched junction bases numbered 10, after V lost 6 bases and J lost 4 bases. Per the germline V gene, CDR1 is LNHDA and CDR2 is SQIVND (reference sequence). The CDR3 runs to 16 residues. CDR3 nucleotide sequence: TGTGCCAGTAGGAACCCGGGGACAGGGATCGGAAACACCATATATTTT. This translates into CASRNPGTGIGNTIYF.

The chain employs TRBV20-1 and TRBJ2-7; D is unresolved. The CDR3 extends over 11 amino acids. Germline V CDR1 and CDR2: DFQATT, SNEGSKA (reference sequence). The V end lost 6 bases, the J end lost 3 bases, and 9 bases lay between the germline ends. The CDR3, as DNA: TGCAGTGCGGCCACCGGCTACGAGCAGTACTTC. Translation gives CSAATGYEQYF.

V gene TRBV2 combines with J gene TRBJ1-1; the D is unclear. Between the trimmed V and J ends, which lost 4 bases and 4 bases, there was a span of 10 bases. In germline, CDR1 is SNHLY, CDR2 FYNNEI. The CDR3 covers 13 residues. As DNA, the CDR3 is TGTGCCAGCAGTGTCCGTACAGCCACTGAAGCTTTCTTT. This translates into CASSVRTATEAFF.

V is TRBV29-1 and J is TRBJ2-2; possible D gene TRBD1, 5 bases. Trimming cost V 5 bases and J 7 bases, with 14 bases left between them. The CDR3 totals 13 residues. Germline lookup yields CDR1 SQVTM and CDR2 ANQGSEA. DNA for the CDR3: TGCAGCGTTCCAGGGCGTGTGGGCGGGGAGCTGTTTTTT. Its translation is CSVPGRVGGELFF.

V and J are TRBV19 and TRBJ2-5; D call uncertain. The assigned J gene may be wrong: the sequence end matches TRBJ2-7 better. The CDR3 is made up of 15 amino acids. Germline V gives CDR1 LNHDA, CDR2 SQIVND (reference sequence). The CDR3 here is CASRDTWTPSYEQYF. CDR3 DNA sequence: TGTGCCAGTAGAGATACTTGGACGCCTTCCTACGAGCAGTACTTC.

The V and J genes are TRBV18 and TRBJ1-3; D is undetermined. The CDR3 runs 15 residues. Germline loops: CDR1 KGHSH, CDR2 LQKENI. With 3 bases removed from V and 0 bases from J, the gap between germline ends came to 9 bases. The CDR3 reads CASSPTASSGNTIYF. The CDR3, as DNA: TGTGCCAGCTCACCCACAGCTAGCTCTGGAAACACCATATATTTT.

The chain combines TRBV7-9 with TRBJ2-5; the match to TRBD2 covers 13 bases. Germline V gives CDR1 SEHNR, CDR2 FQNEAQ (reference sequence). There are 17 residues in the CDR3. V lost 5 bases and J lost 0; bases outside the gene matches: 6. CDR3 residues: CASSAGLAGAYQETQYF. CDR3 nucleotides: TGTGCCAGCAGCGCCGGACTAGCGGGGGCGTACCAAGAGACCCAGTACTTC.

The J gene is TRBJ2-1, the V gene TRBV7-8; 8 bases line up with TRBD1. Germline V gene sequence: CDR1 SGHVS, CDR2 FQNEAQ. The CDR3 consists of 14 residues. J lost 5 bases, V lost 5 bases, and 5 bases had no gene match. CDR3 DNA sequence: TGTGCCAGCAGCCCGGGACAGGCGGACAATGAGCAGTTCTTC. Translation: CASSPGQADNEQFF. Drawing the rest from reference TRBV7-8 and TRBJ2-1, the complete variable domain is GAGVSQSPRYKVAKRGQDVALRCDPISGHVSLFWYQQALGQGPEFLTYFQNEAQLDKSGLPSDRFFAERPEGSVSTLKIQRTQQEDSAVYLCASSPGQADNEQFFGPGTRLTVL.

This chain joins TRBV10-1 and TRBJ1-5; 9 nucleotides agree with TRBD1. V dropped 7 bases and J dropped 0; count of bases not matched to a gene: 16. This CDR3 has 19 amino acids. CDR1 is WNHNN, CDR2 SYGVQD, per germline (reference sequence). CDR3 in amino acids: CASTTPETGGSDSNQPQHF. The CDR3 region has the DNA TGCGCCAGCACGACCCCCGAGACAGGGGGATCGGATAGCAATCAGCCCCAGCATTTT.

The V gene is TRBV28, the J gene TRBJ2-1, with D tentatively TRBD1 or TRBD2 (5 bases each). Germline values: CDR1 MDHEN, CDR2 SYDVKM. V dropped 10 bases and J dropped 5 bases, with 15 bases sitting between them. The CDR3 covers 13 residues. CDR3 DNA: TGTGCCACCCGAGGGGCGAACAACAATGAGCAGTTCTTC. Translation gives CATRGANNNEQFF.

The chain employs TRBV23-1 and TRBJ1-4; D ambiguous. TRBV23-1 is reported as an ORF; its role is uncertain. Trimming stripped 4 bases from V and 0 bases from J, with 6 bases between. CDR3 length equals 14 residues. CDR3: CASSPPTTNEKLFF. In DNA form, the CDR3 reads TGCGCCAGCAGTCCGCCAACAACTAATGAAAAACTGTTTTTT.

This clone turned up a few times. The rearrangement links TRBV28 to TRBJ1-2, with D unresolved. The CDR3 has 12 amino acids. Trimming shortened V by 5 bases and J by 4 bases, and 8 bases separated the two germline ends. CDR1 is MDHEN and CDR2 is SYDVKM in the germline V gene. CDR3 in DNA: TGTGCCAGCAGTCCGGACCCCTATGGCTACACCTTC. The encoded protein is CASSPDPYGYTF.

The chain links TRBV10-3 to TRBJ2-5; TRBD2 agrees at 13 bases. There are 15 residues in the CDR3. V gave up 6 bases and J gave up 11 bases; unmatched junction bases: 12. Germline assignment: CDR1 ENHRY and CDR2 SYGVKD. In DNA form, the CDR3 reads TGTGCCATCAGCGGACTAGCGGGGGACCATATGGAGCAGTACTTC. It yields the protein CAISGLAGDHMEQYF.